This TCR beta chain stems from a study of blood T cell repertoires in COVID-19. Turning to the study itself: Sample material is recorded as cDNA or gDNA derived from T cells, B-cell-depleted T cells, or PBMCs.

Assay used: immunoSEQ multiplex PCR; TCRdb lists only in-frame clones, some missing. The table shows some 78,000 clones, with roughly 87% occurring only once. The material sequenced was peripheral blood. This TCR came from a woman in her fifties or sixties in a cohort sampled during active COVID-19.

DNA of the CDR3: TGTGCCAGCAGCTTCCTGGGCGGGACTAGACCCAAAGAGACCCAGTACTTC. Amino acid sequence: CASSFLGGTRPKETQYF. This chain uses TRBV11-2 with TRBJ2-5; 8 bases agree with TRBD2. The CDR3 extends over 17 amino acids. V shed 3 bases and J 3 bases; nucleotides not matched to a gene: 12. Germline-derived CDR1 and CDR2 are SGHAT and FQNNGV.